These 9 T cell receptor beta chains share one sample of origin, sequenced in a study of regulatory T cells in long-lasting Graves disease. The time point here: newly diagnosed GD, antithyroid drugs for less than 3 months. TCR sequences were obtained from RNA taken from PBMCs. Building of the TCR beta libraries involved iRepertoire HTBI primers and Arm-PCR of CDR3 regions. From the multiplex PCR reads, TCRdb called clonotypes with MiXCR, one entry per CDR3 protein. The data hold roughly 420,000 distinct CDR3 sequences, with about 17% observed a single time. These data also featured in a second study, about T cells in Graves' hyperthyroidism and ophthalmopathy.

Sequenced material: peripheral blood mononuclear cells (PBMCs), taken at new diagnosis, from a patient treated with antithyroid drugs. The receptors shown here come from a woman aged 25 to 39 with Graves disease.

This chain joins TRBV7-2 and TRBJ2-1; tentative D call: TRBD1 (5 bases). Germline CDR1 is SGHTA and CDR2 is FQGNSA. The CDR3 is made up of 17 amino acids. Trimming took off 1 base at V and 0 bases at J, with 13 bases between the two ends. The CDR3 bases are TGTGCCAGCAGCTTAGATCCAGGGCTCATCTCCTACAATGAGCAGTTCTTC. Amino acid sequence: CASSLDPGLISYNEQFF. Using reference TRBV7-2 and TRBJ2-1 for the parts outside the CDR3, the full variable domain is GAGVSQSPSNKVTEKGKDVELRCDPISGHTALYWYRQSLGQGLEFLIYFQGNSAPDKSGLPSDRFSAERTGGSVSTLTIQRTQQEDSAVYLCASSLDPGLISYNEQFFGPGTRLTVL.

This chain connects TRBV6-9 to TRBJ2-1; the match to TRBD2 covers 11 bases. The CDR3 has 15 residues. V was clipped by 3 bases and J by 7 bases; unmatched bases: 5. CDR1 is MNHGY, CDR2 SVAAGI, per germline. CDR3 amino acids: CASSYIGLAGNEQFF. The CDR3 DNA reads as TGTGCCAGCAGTTACATTGGACTAGCGGGTAATGAGCAGTTCTTC.

This clonotype was counted between two and nine times. This chain uses TRBV7-2 with TRBJ2-4, with D unresolved. The germline gives CDR1 SGHTA, CDR2 FQGNSA. The germline V and J ends were trimmed by 1 base and 9 bases, with 13 bases remaining between them. The CDR3 extends over 14 amino acids. The CDR3 reads CASSLGPRGSIQYF. The CDR3 DNA is TGTGCCAGCAGCTTAGGCCCTAGAGGAAGCATTCAGTACTTC.

This clonotype has ten or more counts. This chain uses TRBV20-1 with TRBJ1-5, with 7 bases matching TRBD1. Trimming at V came to 5 bases and at J to 6 bases, leaving 7 bases not matched to a gene. The germline gives CDR1 DFQATT, CDR2 SNEGSKA (reference sequence). The CDR3 is 13 residues long. As DNA, the CDR3 is TGCAGTGCTGACAGGGATAGAGGTCAGCCCCAGCATTTT. Translated, it gives CSADRDRGQPQHF.

This clonotype came up many times. This chain joins TRBV28 and TRBJ2-5, with 9 bases lining up with TRBD1. Germline-derived CDR1 and CDR2 are MDHEN and SYDVKM. After removal of 10 bases from V and 5 bases from J, the junction contained 11 bases not matched to a gene. The CDR3 is 14 amino acids. CDR3 region: CATLYPTGGETQYF. DNA for the CDR3: TGTGCCACCCTATATCCGACAGGGGGGGAGACCCAGTACTTC.

This clonotype was seen ten or more times. The V gene is TRBV5-5, the J gene TRBJ2-4; D possibly corresponds to TRBD2 (5 bases). Germline CDR1 and CDR2: SGHKS and YYEKEE (reference sequence). The CDR3 is made up of 22 amino acids. V was cut by 4 bases and J by 0 bases, with 32 bases left in between. In nucleotides, the CDR3 is TGTGCCAGCAGCGCCCAACCCCGGCCCGGGAACGCGACCTGGGTAGCCAAAAACATTCAGTACTTC. Its translation: CASSAQPRPGNATWVAKNIQYF.

A few counts support this clonotype. CDR3 sequence: CASSRQPGRQGAFF. CDR3 nucleotide sequence: TGTGCCAGCAGCCGCCAGCCGGGAAGACAAGGGGCTTTCTTT. J is TRBJ1-1 and V is TRBV7-9, with D hard to call. The V end lost 5 bases, the J end lost 11 bases, and 21 bases lay between the germline ends. The CDR3 has 14 residues. Germline V CDR1 and CDR2: SEHNR, FQNEAQ (reference sequence).

This clonotype was seen more than once but under ten times. V is TRBV6-9 and J is TRBJ2-1, with 9 bases fitting TRBD2. This CDR3 contains 17 residues. V dropped 3 bases and J dropped 9; count of bases not matched to a gene: 15. CDR1 and CDR2 (germline): MNHGY, SVAAGI. The CDR3 DNA follows: TGTGCCAGCAGTTACAAGCGGGAGGCCACCCGCGGCAGTGAGCAGTTCTTC. Residues: CASSYKREATRGSEQFF.

There are many counts of this clonotype. This chain uses TRBV30 with TRBJ2-5, with D possibly called TRBD1 or TRBD2 (5 bases each). CDR1 is GTSNPN and CDR2 is SVGIG in the germline V gene (reference sequence). CDR3 length: 15 amino acids. V lost 1 base and J 5 bases, leaving 17 bases between the germline ends. CDR3 sequence reads: CAWSARDALGETQYF. CDR3 nucleotide sequence: TGTGCCTGGAGTGCAAGGGACGCCCTTGGGGAGACCCAGTACTTC.